These 27 T cell receptor beta chains were sequenced from one sample in a study of cytomegalovirus exposure and HLA in healthy donors. The PCR made use of 60 Vbeta and 13 Jbeta primers. Produced via immunoSEQ multiplex PCR; TCRdb's table is partial and in-frame only. The sample consists of fewer than 180,000 clones, 79% of them appearing once. Sequencing was performed on PBMCs. The source of these receptors is a man aged 45-60 years in good health and CMV-seropositive.

V gene TRBV12-2 combines with J gene TRBJ2-7; the D call of TRBD2 is as the table states it, not checked on the DNA. TRBV12-2 is a pseudogene. The CDR3 covers 12 residues. The CDR3 DNA is TGTGCAAGTCTTCACACTAACTACGAGCAGTACTTC. Translating gives CASLHTNYEQYF.

This clone was observed a single time. The CDR3 nucleotides read TGTGCCATCAGTGAGTCAAGGAGGGGAAACACCATATATTTT. This codes for CAISESRRGNTIYF. The chain links TRBV10-3 to TRBJ1-3; no firm D call. V dropped 0 bases and J dropped 4 bases, with 7 bases sitting between them. The CDR3 runs 14 residues. Germline values: CDR1 ENHRY, CDR2 SYGVKD.

The chain has TRBV27 and TRBJ2-1; TRBD1 matches at 10 bases. CDR1 MNHEY and CDR2 SMNVEV come from the germline V gene (reference sequence). This CDR3 is built from 20 residues. Losses at the gene ends were 6 bases for V and 2 bases for J; bases not matched to a gene: 19. The CDR3 reads CASSVIPGQGTRGTYNEQFF. The DNA of the CDR3 is TGTGCCAGCAGCGTAATACCGGGACAGGGGACTAGGGGAACCTACAATGAGCAGTTCTTC.

This clone was seen only a few times. The CDR3 spells CASSVLTSGYNEQFF. CDR3 in DNA: TGTGCCAGCAGTGTATTGACTAGCGGTTACAATGAGCAGTTCTTC. V is TRBV2 and J is TRBJ2-1; TRBD2 matches 9 bases. CDR3 length equals 15 residues. Losses at the gene ends were 4 bases for V and 4 bases for J; bases not matched to a gene: 5. The germline CDR1 and CDR2 sequences are SNHLY and FYNNEI.

The genes are TRBV28 and TRBJ2-7, with 9 nucleotides matching TRBD1. Germline assignment: CDR1 MDHEN and CDR2 SYDVKM. There are 18 residues in the CDR3. V was clipped by 2 bases and J by 2 bases; unmatched bases: 13. In DNA, the CDR3 is TGTGCCAGCAGTTTAAAGAGGACAGGGGCTGTCGATACCTACGAGCAGTACTTC. It codes for CASSLKRTGAVDTYEQYF.

CDR3 protein: CAREGLAATYEQYF. CDR3 bases: TGTGCCAGAGAAGGACTAGCGGCAACCTACGAGCAGTACTTC. This chain uses TRBV11-2 with TRBJ2-7; 10 nucleotides match TRBD2. The germline V gene encodes CDR1 SGHAT and CDR2 FQNNGV. V was pared by 9 bases and J by 2 bases, with 7 bases of the junction left unmatched. The CDR3 has 14 amino acids.

The chain combines TRBV28 with TRBJ1-3; TRBD1 matches at 10 bases. The trim removed 4 bases at V and 2 bases at J, leaving 8 bases unmatched. The CDR3 runs to 17 residues. The V gene's germline CDR1 is MDHEN and CDR2 SYDVKM. CDR3 bases: TGTGCCAGCAGTTCCCCTCCCGGGACAGGGGCTGGAAACACCATATATTTT. Translating it yields CASSSPPGTGAGNTIYF.

The genes are TRBV7-2 and TRBJ1-5, with D possibly TRBD1 on 5 matching bases. In germline, CDR1 is SGHTA, CDR2 FQGNSA. Trimming removed 1 base from V and 6 bases from J, with 13 bases in between. The CDR3 is 15 amino acids. The CDR3 sequence: CASSLDGTGSQPQHF. Written as DNA, the CDR3 is TGTGCCAGCAGCTTAGATGGGACCGGGAGTCAGCCCCAGCATTTT.

In the case of this clone: The sample contains more than one DNA sequence encoding this CDR3. The chain recombines TRBV7-6 with TRBJ2-1; a weak D match, TRBD2 (5 bases). Germline V gives CDR1 SGHVS, CDR2 FNYEAQ. The CDR3 has 17 residues. Trimming shortened V by 5 bases and J by 5 bases, and 22 bases separated the two germline ends. CDR3 sequence: CASSLGGARVMDNEQFF. The CDR3 DNA reads TGTGCCAGCAGCCTCGGAGGAGCGCGGGTTATGGACAATGAGCAGTTCTTC.

The chain joins TRBV11-1 to TRBJ2-7; a possible D gene is TRBD1 (6 bases). The CDR3 contains 14 residues. The V gene lost 0 bases and the J gene lost 8 bases, with 14 bases spanning the gap. CDR1 is SGHAT, CDR2 FQDESV, per germline (reference sequence). CDR3 loop: CASSLASPGTKQYF. The CDR3, as DNA: TGTGCCAGCAGCTTAGCGAGTCCCGGGACAAAGCAGTACTTC. Full variable domain (remainder filled in from reference TRBV11-1 and TRBJ2-7): EAEVAQSPRYKITEKSQAVAFWCDPISGHATLYWYRQILGQGPELLVQFQDESVVDDSQLPKDRFSAERLKGVDSTLKIQPAELGDSAMYLCASSLASPGTKQYFGPGTRLTVT.

The chain couples TRBV18 to TRBJ2-7; D is uncertain. Germline V gives CDR1 KGHSH, CDR2 LQKENI. The CDR3 length is 15 residues. V lost 3 bases to trimming and J lost 3 bases, with 15 bases between them. The chain's CDR3 is CASSPELSGRYEQYF. CDR3 DNA sequence: TGTGCCAGCTCACCCGAATTGTCTGGGCGCTACGAGCAGTACTTC.

Written as DNA, the CDR3 is TGTGCCAGCAGATACTGGTCAACTAGCGGACTGTACGAGCAGTACTTC. Translating it yields CASRYWSTSGLYEQYF. This chain connects TRBV28 to TRBJ2-7; 8 positions agree with TRBD2. Germline assignment: CDR1 MDHEN and CDR2 SYDVKM. The CDR3 runs to 16 residues. Trimming cost V 6 bases and J 4 bases; bases outside gene matches: 14.

This clone was seen only once. The chain combines TRBV6-1 with TRBJ1-2; no reliable D call. CDR3 length equals 10 residues. Trimming pared 4 bases from V and 8 bases from J, leaving 5 bases between. From germline, CDR1 is MNHNS and CDR2 SASEGT. CDR3: CASSVSGYTF. The CDR3, as DNA: TGTGCCAGCAGTGTATCCGGCTACACCTTC.

This chain links TRBV9 with TRBJ2-5; 8 positions agree with TRBD1. Unmatched junction bases numbered 6, after V lost 4 bases and J lost 4 bases. Germline V gene sequence: CDR1 SGDLS, CDR2 YYNGEE. The CDR3 has 14 amino acids. The CDR3 DNA reads TGTGCCAGCAGCCCCGGACAGGGACGAGAGACCCAGTACTTC. As protein: CASSPGQGRETQYF.

This clone was found a few times. The chain joins TRBV30 to TRBJ1-3, with TRBD1 as a possible D gene (6 bases). V was cut by 2 bases and J by 4 bases, with 9 bases left in between. Germline-derived CDR1 and CDR2 are GTSNPN and SVGIG (reference sequence). This CDR3 contains 13 residues. Here the CDR3 reads CAWSRQAGNTIYF. The CDR3 coding sequence is TGTGCCTGGAGTCGACAGGCGGGAAACACCATATATTTT.

The chain is built from TRBV7-9 and TRBJ1-2; TRBD1 aligns across 9 bases. Trimming took 5 bases from V and 8 from J; bases not matched to a gene: 9. CDR1 and CDR2 from the germline V gene are SEHNR and FQNEAQ (reference sequence). The CDR3 has 14 amino acids. Here the CDR3 reads CASSPGQGPRGYTF. CDR3 sequence (DNA): TGTGCCAGCAGCCCGGGACAGGGCCCGCGGGGCTACACCTTC.

Details on this clone: At one end the junction does not follow the germline gene, possibly because of a read error. The chain has TRBV18 and TRBJ2-3; 14 bases agree with TRBD2. The length of the CDR3 is 20 residues. In germline, CDR1 is KGHSH, CDR2 LQKENI. CDR3 sequence reads: CASSPPPGTSGSRGTDTRYF. The CDR3 nucleotides are TGTGCCAGCTCACCTCCTCCCGGGACTAGCGGGAGTCGCGGCACAGATACGCGGTATTTT.

This sequence joins TRBV27 and TRBJ2-7, with 10 bases fitting TRBD1. The CDR3 has 16 amino acids. CDR1 is MNHEY and CDR2 is SMNVEV in the germline V gene (reference sequence). After removal of 5 bases from V and 2 bases from J, the junction contained 9 bases not matched to a gene. The CDR3 DNA reads TGTGCCAGCAGTCAGACCGGGACAGGGGTTCCCTACGAGCAGTACTTC. This translates into CASSQTGTGVPYEQYF.

The J gene is TRBJ2-2, the V gene TRBV5-1; 10 bases agree with TRBD2. The CDR3 runs to 16 residues. The V gene end was trimmed by 0 bases and the J gene end by 7 bases; junction bases not matched to a gene: 6. CDR1 SGHRS and CDR2 YFSETQ come from the germline V gene. In nucleotides, the CDR3 is TGCGCCAGCAGCTTGGGACTAGCGGGCCCGGGCGGGGAGCTGTTTTTT. This sequence encodes CASSLGLAGPGGELFF. The full variable domain, with the rest looked up from reference TRBV5-1 and TRBJ2-2, is KAGVTQTPRYLIKTRGQQVTLSCSPISGHRSVSWYQQTPGQGLQFLFEYFSETQRNKGNFPGRFSGRQFSNSRSEMNVSTLELGDSALYLCASSLGLAGPGGELFFGEGSRLTVL.

The chain has TRBV4-1 and TRBJ1-5, with 9 bases fitting TRBD1. The CDR3 extends over 14 amino acids. In germline, CDR1 is MGHRA, CDR2 YSYEKL. The V gene end was trimmed by 3 bases and the J gene end by 10 bases; junction bases not matched to a gene: 7. The CDR3 here is CASSQGQGRDPQHF. The CDR3 bases are TGCGCCAGCAGCCAGGGACAGGGAAGGGATCCCCAGCATTTT.

This clone occurred a few times. The chain carries TRBV19 and TRBJ2-5; 7 bases map to TRBD1. V dropped 5 bases and J dropped 7; count of bases not matched to a gene: 7. The CDR3 extends over 13 amino acids. Germline-derived CDR1 and CDR2 are LNHDA and SQIVND (reference sequence). The CDR3 region has the DNA TGTGCCAGTAGTGAGACAGGGACAAGGACCCAGTACTTC. Translating gives CASSETGTRTQYF.

The chain recombines TRBV10-1 with TRBJ1-5; D is unclear. The CDR3 totals 16 residues. Trimming stripped 0 bases from V and 6 bases from J, with 15 bases between. Per the germline V gene, CDR1 is WNHNN and CDR2 is SYGVQD (reference sequence). CDR3 coding DNA: TGCGCCAGCAGTGAGTCACGAGCCCCACCGGGTCAGCCCCAGCATTTT. Its translation: CASSESRAPPGQPQHF.

The chain couples TRBV5-1 to TRBJ2-5, with 11 bases matching TRBD2. Germline lookup yields CDR1 SGHRS and CDR2 YFSETQ. CDR3 length: 16 amino acids. Trimming cost V 1 base and J 4 bases; bases outside gene matches: 6. The chain's CDR3 is CASSLLAGGPRETQYF. As DNA, the CDR3 is TGCGCCAGCAGCTTGTTAGCGGGAGGGCCCCGAGAGACCCAGTACTTC.

This clone was detected a few times. This chain connects TRBV27 to TRBJ1-1; no firm D call. CDR1 is MNHEY, CDR2 SMNVEV, per germline (reference sequence). The CDR3 spans 11 residues. Trimming cost V 6 bases and J 1 base, with 3 bases left between them. The CDR3 coding sequence is TGTGCCAGCAGCTCGAACACTGAAGCTTTCTTT. Residues: CASSSNTEAFF.

The chain links TRBV29-1 to TRBJ2-3, with a weak D call TRBD1 (6 bases). The length of the CDR3 is 12 residues. Germline values: CDR1 SQVTM, CDR2 ANQGSEA. V was trimmed by 7 bases and J by 0 bases, leaving 8 bases between them. CDR3 residues: CSDRDSTDTQYF. The CDR3, as DNA: TGCAGCGACAGGGACAGCACAGATACGCAGTATTTT.

The chain recombines TRBV18 with TRBJ1-4; D is unresolved. The CDR3 is 15 amino acids. Germline V gene data show CDR1 as KGHSH and CDR2 as LQKENI. Deletions cut 5 bases from V and 8 bases from J, with 18 bases between. CDR3 sequence: CASSEGHSGEEKLFF. In nucleotides, the CDR3 is TGTGCCAGCTCAGAAGGGCACAGCGGCGAGGAAAAACTGTTTTTT.

This clone was detected once. The CDR3, as DNA: TGTGCCAGCAGCTTAGTGACTAGCGGGAGCTACGAGCAGTACTTC. This gives the protein CASSLVTSGSYEQYF. This chain links TRBV7-2 with TRBJ2-7; 12 nucleotides line up with TRBD2. CDR1 SGHTA and CDR2 FQGNSA come from the germline V gene. The ends lost 1 base at V and 3 bases at J; junction bases unmatched: 1. This CDR3 is built from 15 residues.